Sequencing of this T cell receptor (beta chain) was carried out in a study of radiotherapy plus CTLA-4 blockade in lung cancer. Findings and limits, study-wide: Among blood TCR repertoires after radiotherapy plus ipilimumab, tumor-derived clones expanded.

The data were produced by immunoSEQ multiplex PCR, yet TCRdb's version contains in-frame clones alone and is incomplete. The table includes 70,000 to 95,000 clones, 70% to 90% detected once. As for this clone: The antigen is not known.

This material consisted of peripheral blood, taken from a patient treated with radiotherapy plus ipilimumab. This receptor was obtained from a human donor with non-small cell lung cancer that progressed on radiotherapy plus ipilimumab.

The CDR3 DNA is TGTGCCAGCAGTTACGTGACGGGGTCGGGGCAGTACTTC. The encoded protein is CASSYVTGSGQYF. V usage is TRBV6-5 and J usage is TRBJ2-7, with a tentative D call TRBD2 (5 bases). The CDR3 has 13 amino acids. V lost 2 bases to trimming and J lost 9 bases, with 14 bases between them. In germline, CDR1 is MNHEY, CDR2 SVGAGI.